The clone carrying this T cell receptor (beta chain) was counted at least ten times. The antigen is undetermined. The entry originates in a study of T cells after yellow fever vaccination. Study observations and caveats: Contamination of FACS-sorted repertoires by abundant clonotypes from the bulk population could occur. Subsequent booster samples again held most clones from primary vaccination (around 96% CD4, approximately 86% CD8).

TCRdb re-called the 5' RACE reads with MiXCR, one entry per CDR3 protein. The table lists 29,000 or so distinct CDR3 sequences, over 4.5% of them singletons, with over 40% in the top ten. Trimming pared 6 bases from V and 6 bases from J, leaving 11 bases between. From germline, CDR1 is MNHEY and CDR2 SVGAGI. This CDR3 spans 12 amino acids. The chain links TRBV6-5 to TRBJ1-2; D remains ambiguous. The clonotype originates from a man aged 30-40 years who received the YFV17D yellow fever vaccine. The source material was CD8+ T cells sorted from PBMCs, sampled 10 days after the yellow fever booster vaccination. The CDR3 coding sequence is TGTGCCAGCAGCCCCGTGGGCAATGGCTACACCTTC. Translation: CASSPVGNGYTF.